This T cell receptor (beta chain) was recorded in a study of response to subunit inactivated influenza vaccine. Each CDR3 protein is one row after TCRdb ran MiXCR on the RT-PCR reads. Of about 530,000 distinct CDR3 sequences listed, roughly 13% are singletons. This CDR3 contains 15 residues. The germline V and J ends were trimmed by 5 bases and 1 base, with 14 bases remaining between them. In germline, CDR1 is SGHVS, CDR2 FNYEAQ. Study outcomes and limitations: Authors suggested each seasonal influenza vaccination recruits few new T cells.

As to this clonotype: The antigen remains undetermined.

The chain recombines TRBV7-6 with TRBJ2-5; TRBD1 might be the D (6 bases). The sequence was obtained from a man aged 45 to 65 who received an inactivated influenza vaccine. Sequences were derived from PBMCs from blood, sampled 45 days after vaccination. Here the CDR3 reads CASSERGNLQETQYF. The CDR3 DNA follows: TGTGCCAGCAGCGAGAGGGGGAACCTCCAAGAGACCCAGTACTTC.